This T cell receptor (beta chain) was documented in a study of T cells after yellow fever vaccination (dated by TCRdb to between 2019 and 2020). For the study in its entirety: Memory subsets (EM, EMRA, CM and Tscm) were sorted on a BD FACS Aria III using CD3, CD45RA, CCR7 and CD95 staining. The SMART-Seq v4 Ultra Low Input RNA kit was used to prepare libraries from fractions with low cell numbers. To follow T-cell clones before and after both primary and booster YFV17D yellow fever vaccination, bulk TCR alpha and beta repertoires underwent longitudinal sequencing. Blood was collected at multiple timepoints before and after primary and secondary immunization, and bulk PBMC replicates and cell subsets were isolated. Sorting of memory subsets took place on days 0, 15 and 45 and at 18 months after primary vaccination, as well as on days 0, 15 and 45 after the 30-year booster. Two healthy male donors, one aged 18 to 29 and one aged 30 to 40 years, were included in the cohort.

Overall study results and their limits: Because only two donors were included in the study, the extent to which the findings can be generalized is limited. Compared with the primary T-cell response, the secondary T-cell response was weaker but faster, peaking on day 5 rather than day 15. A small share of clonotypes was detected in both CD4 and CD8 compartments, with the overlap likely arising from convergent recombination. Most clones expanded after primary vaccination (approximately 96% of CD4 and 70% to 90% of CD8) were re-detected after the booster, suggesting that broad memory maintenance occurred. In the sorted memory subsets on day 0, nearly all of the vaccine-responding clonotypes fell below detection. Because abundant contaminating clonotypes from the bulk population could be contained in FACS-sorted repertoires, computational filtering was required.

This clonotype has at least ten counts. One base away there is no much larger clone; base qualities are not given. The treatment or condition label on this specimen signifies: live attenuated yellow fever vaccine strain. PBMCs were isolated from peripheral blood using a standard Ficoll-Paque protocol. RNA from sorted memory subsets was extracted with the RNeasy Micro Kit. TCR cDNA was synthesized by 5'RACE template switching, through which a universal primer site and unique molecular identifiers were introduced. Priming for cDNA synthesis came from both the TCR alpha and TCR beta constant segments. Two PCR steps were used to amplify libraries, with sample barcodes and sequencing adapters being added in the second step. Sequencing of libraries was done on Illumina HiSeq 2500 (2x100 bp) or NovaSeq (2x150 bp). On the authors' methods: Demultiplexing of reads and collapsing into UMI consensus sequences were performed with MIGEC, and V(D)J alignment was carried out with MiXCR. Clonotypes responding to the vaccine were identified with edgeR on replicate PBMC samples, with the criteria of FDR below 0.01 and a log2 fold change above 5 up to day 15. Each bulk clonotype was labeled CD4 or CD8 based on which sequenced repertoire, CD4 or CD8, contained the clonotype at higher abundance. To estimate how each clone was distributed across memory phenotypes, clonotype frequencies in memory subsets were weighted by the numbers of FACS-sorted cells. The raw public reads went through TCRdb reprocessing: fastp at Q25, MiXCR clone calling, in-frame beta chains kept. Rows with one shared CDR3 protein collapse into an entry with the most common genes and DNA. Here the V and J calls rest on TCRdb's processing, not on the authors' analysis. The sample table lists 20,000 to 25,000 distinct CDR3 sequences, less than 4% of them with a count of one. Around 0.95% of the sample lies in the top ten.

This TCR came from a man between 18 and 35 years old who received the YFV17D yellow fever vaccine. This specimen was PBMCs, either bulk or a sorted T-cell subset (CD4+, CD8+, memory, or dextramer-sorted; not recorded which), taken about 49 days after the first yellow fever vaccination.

The bases are TGTGCCACCCGGGGCGAGGCCGTTGAAGCTTTCTTT. This gives the protein CATRGEAVEAFF. The V and J genes are TRBV12-3 or TRBV12-4 and TRBJ1-1; matching of 5 bases hints at TRBD1 as the D gene. Between the V and J ends, shortened by 10 bases and 7 bases respectively, the junction contains 16 bases. The CDR3 sequence holds 12 residues, the cysteine and phenylalanine included. Only the CDR3 region is kept as DNA, spanning 36 bases read in frame from base 1.